This entry concerns a single T cell receptor (beta chain). The data originate from a study of blood T cell repertoires in COVID-19. Overall study context: PBMCs, B-cell-depleted T cells, or T cells were the source of the cDNA or gDNA that made up the material.

The junction had 11 bases not matched to a gene; V was cut back by 8 bases and J by 6 bases. This CDR3 comprises 13 residues. CDR1 GTSNPN and CDR2 SVGIG come from the germline V gene (reference sequence). Per the original methods: Quantification of nucleated cells was approximated via reference gene primer amplification. The protocol was immunoSEQ multiplex PCR, while the TCRdb copy is restricted to in-frame clones and leaves out a portion. Clonal size and the V and J genes are those of that table, whereas D and trimming came from the DNA. The sample includes hundreds of thousands of clones, 82% seen only once; the top ten take approximately 13%.

The receptor was derived from a woman aged 55-69 years with active or convalescent COVID-19. The chain combines TRBV30 with TRBJ2-7; 9 bases are a match to TRBD1. Sequencing was carried out using peripheral blood. CDR3 in DNA: TGTGCCGCGGGGACAGGGTCTTTGGTCGAGCAGTACTTC. Its translation: CAAGTGSLVEQYF. The full variable domain, rest sourced from reference TRBV30 and TRBJ2-7, is SQTIHQWPATLVQPVGSPLSLECTVEGTSNPNLYWYRQAAGRGLQLLFYSVGIGQISSEVPQNLSASRPQDRQFILSSKKLLLSDSGFYLCAAGTGSLVEQYFGPGTRLTVT.